This T cell receptor beta chain was sequenced in a study of cytomegalovirus exposure and HLA in healthy donors. Study outcomes and limitations: Presence/absence comparisons presumed near-even sequencing depth among donors. Indistinguishable V segments, including TRBV6-2 and TRBV6-3, were excluded. V- and J-gene trimming in TCR beta was tied to a missense DCLRE1C variant by an analysis performed later.

PCR amplification relied on 60 Vbeta primers (plus 13 Jbeta primers). Authors' processing steps: In a later analysis, of tens of millions of unique beta chains, about 12 million appeared in at least two donors. Using immunoSEQ multiplex PCR, the repertoire was profiled, and TCRdb retains in-frame clones only, with some absent. V and J calls and clone size are copied from that table; D and trimming were computed from the DNA. This sample yields roughly 98,000 clones, of which approximately 74% are seen a single time; around 3% belongs to the top ten. CDR3 size: 13 residues. Germline CDR1 SQVTM, CDR2 ANQGSEA. With 5 bases removed from V and 1 base from J, the gap between germline ends came to 11 bases. Note on this clone: Its target is not known.

The chain links TRBV29-1 to TRBJ2-5; weak D call: TRBD1 (5 bases). Sequencing used PBMCs. The sequence was collected from a female donor in good health and CMV-seropositive. The CDR3 DNA reads as TGCAGCGTTTTACAGGATATCCAAGAGACCCAGTACTTC. Amino acids: CSVLQDIQETQYF.